A single sample is the source of the 29 T cell receptor beta chains below, sequenced in a study of a mutant IDH1 vaccine in newly diagnosed glioma. Time point defined: baseline, week 1 (first vaccination visit). The treatment is: pre-vaccination baseline after standard-of-care therapy. This table comes from immunoSEQ multiplex PCR, and its TCRdb copy is limited to in-frame clones, with some not included. The sample consists of roughly 16,000 clones, about 80% of them appearing once. Sequenced here: PBMCs, sampled from a glioma patient treated with radiotherapy, temozolomide or both. The receptors shown here come from a man between 40 and 49 years old with glioma.

This clone appeared once. This chain connects TRBV4-3 to TRBJ2-3; D is perhaps TRBD2 (6 bases). V lost 4 bases and J lost 6, with 11 bases in between. This CDR3 comprises 13 residues. Germline values: CDR1 LGHNA, CDR2 YSLEER. CDR3 sequence (DNA): TGCGCCAGCAGCCCTACTAGCAGGGATACGCAGTATTTT. This gives the protein CASSPTSRDTQYF.

In DNA form, the CDR3 reads TGTGCCAGCAGCATTCGCCTGGTGGAGACCCAGTACTTC. Encoded protein: CASSIRLVETQYF. The rearrangement links TRBV11-3 to TRBJ2-5; no firm D call. Trimming cost V 5 bases and J 5 bases, with 12 bases left between them. CDR1 is SGHNT, CDR2 YENEEA, per germline. The CDR3 is 13 amino acids.

The rearrangement uses TRBV11-2 and TRBJ2-2, with TRBD1 identical over 9 bases. Trimming at V came to 5 bases and at J to 5 bases, leaving 3 bases not matched to a gene. The germline V gene encodes CDR1 SGHAT and CDR2 FQNNGV. The CDR3 sequence is 14 residues long. CDR3 bases: TGTGCCAGCAGCCGGGACAGGGAAACCGGGGAGCTGTTTTTT. It encodes CASSRDRETGELFF.

The rearrangement joins TRBV7-2 to TRBJ2-3, with D perhaps matching TRBD1 or TRBD2 (5 bases each). The CDR3 has 14 amino acids. Between the trimmed V and J ends, which lost 4 bases and 4 bases, there was a span of 12 bases. CDR1 and CDR2 (germline): SGHTA, FQGNSA. CDR3: CASSYPGRADTQYF. The CDR3 DNA follows: TGTGCCAGCAGCTACCCGGGACGGGCAGATACGCAGTATTTT.

This chain joins TRBV6-5 and TRBJ1-1; TRBD1 might be the D (5 bases). V lost 6 bases to trimming and J lost 0 bases, with 11 bases between them. The V gene's germline CDR1 is MNHEY and CDR2 SVGAGI. The CDR3 spans 14 residues. The CDR3 nucleotides are TGTGCCAGCAGGATGGGACCTATGAACACTGAAGCTTTCTTT. Residues: CASRMGPMNTEAFF.

The genes are TRBV19 and TRBJ2-4; possibly TRBD1 for D (6 bases). Germline CDR1 reads LNHDA; CDR2 reads SQIVND (reference sequence). This CDR3 has 12 amino acids. V lost 3 bases and J 9 bases, leaving 9 bases between the germline ends. CDR3 nucleotides: TGTGCCAGTAGTATTCCCAGGGGCATTCAGTACTTC. It codes for CASSIPRGIQYF.

This chain connects TRBV2 to TRBJ2-1, with 10 bases identical to TRBD1. The germline gives CDR1 SNHLY, CDR2 FYNNEI. Trimming took 1 base from V and 8 from J; bases not matched to a gene: 5. CDR3 length: 15 amino acids. The CDR3 region has the DNA TGTGCCAGCAGTGAAGGGACAGGGGGAGGAGATGAGCAGTTCTTC. This gives the protein CASSEGTGGGDEQFF.

V gene TRBV9 combines with J gene TRBJ1-5; tentatively, D is TRBD1 (6 bases). This CDR3 comprises 15 residues. The germline V gene encodes CDR1 SGDLS and CDR2 YYNGEE. Trimming took off 5 bases at V and 3 bases at J, with 15 bases between the two ends. CDR3 sequence: CASSPGGATNQPQHF. The CDR3, as DNA: TGTGCCAGCAGTCCCGGGGGGGCTACCAATCAGCCCCAGCATTTT.

This clone has just a few counts. The chain recombines TRBV29-1 with TRBJ1-1; D not resolved. This CDR3 has 12 residues. CDR1 and CDR2 (germline): SQVTM, ANQGSEA. Deletions cut 3 bases from V and 4 bases from J, with 9 bases between. CDR3: CSVDFMTTEAFF. CDR3 DNA sequence: TGCAGCGTTGACTTCATGACCACTGAAGCTTTCTTT.

V and J are TRBV19 and TRBJ1-5; D might be TRBD1 (5 bases). The germline V gene encodes CDR1 LNHDA and CDR2 SQIVND (reference sequence). V dropped 5 bases and J dropped 0 bases, with 11 bases sitting between them. CDR3 size: 15 residues. The CDR3: CASSLGAYSNQPQHF. The CDR3 coding sequence is TGTGCCAGTAGTCTCGGGGCCTATAGCAATCAGCCCCAGCATTTT. Full variable domain (outside the CDR3, taken from reference TRBV19 and TRBJ1-5): DGGITQSPKYLFRKEGQNVTLSCEQNLNHDAMYWYRQDPGQGLRLIYYSQIVNDFQKGDIAEGYSVSREKKESFPLTVTSAQKNPTAFYLCASSLGAYSNQPQHFGDGTRLSIL.

This chain uses TRBV6-6 with TRBJ1-5; D gene ambiguous. The V and J ends lost 6 bases and 4 bases respectively, with 16 bases between them. Per the germline V gene, CDR1 is MNHNY and CDR2 is SVGAGI (reference sequence). This CDR3 spans 15 amino acids. CDR3 sequence (DNA): TGTGCCAGCAGGGACCTTGGACGGGTAAATCAGCCCCAGCATTTT. Protein: CASRDLGRVNQPQHF.

The J gene is TRBJ2-4, the V gene TRBV5-4; a possible D gene is TRBD1 (5 bases). This CDR3 comprises 18 residues. Per germline, CDR1 SGHNT and CDR2 YYREEE (reference sequence). Trimming removed 0 bases from V and 0 bases from J, with 16 bases in between. The CDR3 protein is CASSLGSGQGLAKNIQYF. The CDR3 DNA is TGTGCCAGCAGCTTGGGTTCTGGGCAGGGTTTAGCCAAAAACATTCAGTACTTC.

The chain recombines TRBV28 with TRBJ2-6; 8 nucleotides align to TRBD1. The germline gives CDR1 MDHEN, CDR2 SYDVKM. Trimming took 4 bases from V and 2 from J; bases not matched to a gene: 4. The CDR3 loop spans 16 amino acids. CDR3 protein: CASSSQQGAGANVLTF. Here the CDR3 DNA reads TGTGCCAGCAGTTCCCAACAGGGGGCTGGGGCCAACGTCCTGACTTTC.

The chain combines TRBV15 with TRBJ2-2, with a possible D match to TRBD2 (6 bases). The germline CDR1 and CDR2 sequences are LNHNV and YYDKDF (reference sequence). The CDR3 loop spans 19 amino acids. V lost 4 bases and J 0 bases, leaving 21 bases between the germline ends. CDR3 sequence: CATSKGRPGPFANTGELFF. The DNA for the CDR3 is TGTGCCACCAGCAAGGGGAGGCCCGGCCCGTTCGCGAACACCGGGGAGCTGTTTTTT.

This clone showed up just a few times. The chain has TRBV2 and TRBJ1-5; 7 bases are a match to TRBD1. CDR1 and CDR2 (germline): SNHLY, FYNNEI. V dropped 7 bases and J dropped 6; count of bases not matched to a gene: 9. CDR3 size: 14 residues. CDR3 sequence (DNA): TGTGCCAGCACCCAGGGGGGGGCTGGTCAGCCCCAGCATTTT. Translated: CASTQGGAGQPQHF. The variable domain in full, completed from reference TRBV2 and TRBJ1-5, reads EPEVTQTPSHQVTQMGQEVILRCVPISNHLYFYWYRQILGQKVEFLVSFYNNEISEKSEIFDDQFSVERPDGSNFTLKIRSTKLEDSAMYFCASTQGGAGQPQHFGDGTRLSIL.

There are a few counts of this clone. The CDR3 sequence: CASSSRQGEGETQYF. The CDR3 DNA reads as TGCGCCAGCAGCTCAAGACAGGGGGAAGGCGAGACCCAGTACTTC. The chain has TRBV5-1 and TRBJ2-5, with 9 bases matching TRBD1. The CDR3 totals 15 residues. Germline V CDR1 and CDR2: SGHRS, YFSETQ. With 3 bases clipped from V and 5 bases from J, the junction kept 8 bases outside the gene matches.

V and J are TRBV18 and TRBJ2-2, with D possibly matching TRBD2 (6 bases). Germline V gene lookup returns CDR1 KGHSH and CDR2 LQKENI. The CDR3 length is 14 residues. V lost 2 bases and J lost 3, with 7 bases in between. The CDR3 DNA is TGTGCCAGCTCACCAGGGGAGGACACCGGGGAGCTGTTTTTT. Its protein is CASSPGEDTGELFF.

This sequence joins TRBV14 and TRBJ1-2; 12 positions match TRBD1. V lost 3 bases to trimming and J lost 7 bases; unmatched junction nucleotides: 6. CDR1 and CDR2 from the germline V gene are SGHDN and FVKESK. There are 15 residues in the CDR3. Written as DNA, the CDR3 is TGTGCCAGCAGCCAGAACCGGGACAGGGGGCCTGGCTACACCTTC. Translated: CASSQNRDRGPGYTF. The full variable domain, completed using reference TRBV14 and TRBJ1-2, is EAGVTQFPSHSVIEKGQTVTLRCDPISGHDNLYWYRRVMGKEIKFLLHFVKESKQDESGMPNNRFLAERTGGTYSTLKVQPAELEDSGVYFCASSQNRDRGPGYTFGSGTRLTVV.

The chain has TRBV6-6 and TRBJ2-3; D is unresolved. Trimming stripped 4 bases from V and 5 bases from J, with 19 bases between. The CDR3 contains 16 residues. Germline loops: CDR1 MNHNY, CDR2 SVGAGI (reference sequence). The CDR3 sequence: CASSLSVGLWEDTQYF. Written as DNA, the CDR3 is TGTGCCAGCAGTTTGTCTGTAGGGCTGTGGGAAGATACGCAGTATTTT.

The J gene is TRBJ1-1, the V gene TRBV11-3; D remains ambiguous. The V gene's germline CDR1 is SGHNT and CDR2 YENEEA. This CDR3 is built from 15 residues. V was cut by 5 bases and J by 1 base, with 14 bases left in between. CDR3 region: CASSPGRTANTEAFF. The CDR3 nucleotides are TGTGCCAGCAGCCCCGGACGGACCGCGAACACTGAAGCTTTCTTT.

V gene TRBV7-2 combines with J gene TRBJ1-1; possibly TRBD1 for D (6 bases). This CDR3 has 16 amino acids. Per the germline V gene, CDR1 is SGHTA and CDR2 is FQGNSA. V dropped 5 bases and J dropped 3 bases, with 19 bases sitting between them. The CDR3 DNA reads as TGTGCCAGCAGCCCGAGGGGAGGACAGAGAGACACTGAAGCTTTCTTT. The encoded protein is CASSPRGGQRDTEAFF.

The chain carries TRBV18 and TRBJ1-4; D is unresolved. Trimming cost V 6 bases and J 0 bases, with 11 bases left between them. Germline CDR1 KGHSH, CDR2 LQKENI. The CDR3 runs 15 residues. CDR3: CASSERAATNEKLFF. The CDR3 nucleotides read TGTGCCAGCTCCGAACGCGCTGCAACTAATGAAAAACTGTTTTTT.

The V call is TRBV2, the J call TRBJ2-4; a weak D match, TRBD2 (5 bases). The CDR3 spans 17 residues. Germline CDR1 SNHLY, CDR2 FYNNEI. V shed 1 base and J shed 0 bases, with 13 bases lying between them. Here the CDR3 reads CASSEGGNGLAKNIQYF. CDR3 nucleotides: TGTGCCAGCAGTGAAGGTGGGAACGGACTAGCCAAAAACATTCAGTACTTC.

This chain links TRBV28 with TRBJ1-5; the match to TRBD1 covers 8 bases. CDR3 length: 13 residues. V was pared by 5 bases and J by 4 bases, with 1 base of the junction left unmatched. CDR1 MDHEN and CDR2 SYDVKM come from the germline V gene. CDR3 amino acids: CASSTGGNQPQHF. Here the CDR3 DNA reads TGTGCCAGCAGTACAGGGGGAAATCAGCCCCAGCATTTT.

V is TRBV5-5 and J is TRBJ1-2, with 7 bases lining up with TRBD1. Trimming at V came to 4 bases and at J to 1 base, leaving 7 bases not matched to a gene. Germline V gives CDR1 SGHKS, CDR2 YYEKEE (reference sequence). This CDR3 has 15 residues. The CDR3 loop reads CASSNRDRINYGYTF. The CDR3 nucleotides read TGTGCCAGCAGCAACCGGGACAGAATTAACTATGGCTACACCTTC.

The V and J genes are TRBV5-1 and TRBJ2-1, with 9 bases identical to TRBD2. CDR3 size: 17 residues. The V segment lost 1 base and the J segment 10 bases; nucleotides outside the gene matches: 15. The germline V gene encodes CDR1 SGHRS and CDR2 YFSETQ. CDR3 in amino acids: CASSLLGAGGISREQFF. In nucleotides, the CDR3 is TGCGCCAGCAGCTTGTTAGGAGCGGGAGGTATTTCACGAGAGCAGTTCTTC.

This chain uses TRBV7-6 with TRBJ2-2, with 14 bases that match TRBD2. This CDR3 is built from 17 residues. V lost 5 bases and J lost 6; bases outside the gene matches: 8. In germline, CDR1 is SGHVS, CDR2 FNYEAQ. This chain's CDR3 is CASSHPGLAGEAGELFF. The DNA of the CDR3 is TGTGCCAGCAGCCACCCGGGACTAGCGGGAGAAGCCGGGGAGCTGTTTTTT.

The rearrangement uses TRBV11-2 and TRBJ1-3, with D hard to call. CDR3 length: 17 residues. V gave up 0 bases and J gave up 0 bases, with 12 bases separating them. Germline V gene data show CDR1 as SGHAT and CDR2 as FQNNGV. In nucleotides, the CDR3 is TGTGCCAGCAGCTTAGATGTCAGGCTTTCCTCTGGAAACACCATATATTTT. This codes for CASSLDVRLSSGNTIYF.

The rearrangement joins TRBV6-1 to TRBJ1-5; tentative D call: TRBD1 (5 bases). Trimming took 2 bases from V and 7 from J, leaving 15 bases between them. The CDR3 contains 15 residues. Germline values: CDR1 MNHNS, CDR2 SASEGT. In DNA, the CDR3 is TGTGCCAGCAGTGAAAATGCAGGGCTTGCGCAGCCCCAGCATTTT. Its translation: CASSENAGLAQPQHF.